The 25 T cell receptor beta chains reported below all come from one sample, sequenced in a study of blood T cell repertoires in COVID-19 (dated by TCRdb to the early 2020s). The library relied on the immunoSEQ multiplex PCR assay. As stored in TCRdb, this immuneACCESS dataset retains in-frame rearrangements with V and J assigned. A fraction of the clones does not appear; measured against another copy, unresolved V genes explain less than half of the discrepancy, and the remainder lacks a known reason. Recorded for this sample are over 120,000 clones; approximately 88% of them occurred a single time. 0.75% to 0.95% of the sample belongs to the ten largest clones. Specimen: peripheral blood. These receptor sequences come from a woman aged 45-60 years with acute or convalescent COVID-19.

This clone was observed a few times. V and J are TRBV6-5 and TRBJ1-1; TRBD1 might be the D (5 bases). Trimming left V 8 bases short and J 12 bases short, with 16 bases between. CDR1 is MNHEY, CDR2 SVGAGI, per germline. CDR3 size: 11 residues. In DNA, the CDR3 is TGTGCCAGCGGGAAACAGGAAAGAACTTTCTTT. Translating gives CASGKQERTFF.

As to this clone: The same CDR3 also results from other DNA sequences found in this sample. The chain employs TRBV4-2 and TRBJ1-3, with TRBD1 matching over 7 bases. The junction had 13 bases not matched to a gene; V was cut back by 4 bases and J by 7 bases. The CDR3 sequence is 16 residues long. Germline CDR1 and CDR2: LGHNA and YNFKEQ. The CDR3 sequence: CASSPSRRGQGNTIYF. The DNA of the CDR3 is TGTGCCAGCAGCCCCTCGAGGAGGGGGCAAGGGAACACCATATATTTT.

This clone was observed a single time. V gene TRBV20-1 combines with J gene TRBJ2-3; D perhaps matches TRBD1 (5 bases). CDR1 and CDR2 from the germline V gene are DFQATT and SNEGSKA (reference sequence). The CDR3 extends over 13 amino acids. V was pared by 3 bases and J by 2 bases, with 9 bases between. In DNA form, the CDR3 reads TGCAGTGCTAGTGACAGATACACAGATACGCAGTATTTT. Its protein is CSASDRYTDTQYF.

The chain uses TRBV5-4 and TRBJ2-5, with TRBD1 matching 8 bases. V lost 3 bases and J lost 2; bases outside the gene matches: 3. Looked up from germline, CDR1 is SGHNT and CDR2 is YYREEE (reference sequence). The CDR3 loop spans 14 amino acids. DNA of the CDR3: TGTGCCAGCAGCTCACAGGGGGGTCAAGAGACCCAGTACTTC. Translated: CASSSQGGQETQYF.

This chain links TRBV10-1 with TRBJ2-2; D might be TRBD1 (6 bases). The ends were cut back, 6 bases at V and 2 bases at J, with 10 bases in the middle. Germline-derived CDR1 and CDR2 are WNHNN and SYGVQD (reference sequence). The CDR3 loop spans 14 amino acids. The CDR3 sequence is CASSRDINTGELFF. CDR3 nucleotide sequence: TGCGCCAGCAGCCGGGACATTAACACCGGGGAGCTGTTTTTT.

The J gene is TRBJ2-1, the V gene TRBV3-1 (or the pseudogene TRBV3-2); maybe TRBD2 (6 bases). This CDR3 contains 13 residues. Germline V gene data show CDR1 as LGHDT and CDR2 as YNNKEL (reference sequence). Trimming removed 5 bases at V and 8 bases at J, with 13 bases between. CDR3 residues: CASSGEGGDEQFF. The CDR3 DNA follows: TGTGCCAGCAGCGGAGAAGGAGGGGATGAGCAGTTCTTC.

The V and J genes are TRBV9 and TRBJ2-7, with 9 bases lining up with TRBD2. The CDR3 consists of 17 residues. Trimming at V came to 0 bases and at J to 0 bases, leaving 7 bases not matched to a gene. The V gene's germline CDR1 is SGDLS and CDR2 YYNGEE. The CDR3 here is CASSVGPSGTGSYEQYF. The CDR3 DNA is TGTGCCAGCAGCGTAGGACCTAGCGGGACTGGCTCCTACGAGCAGTACTTC.

This sequence joins TRBV5-1 and TRBJ1-4; 10 bases line up with TRBD1. Per the germline V gene, CDR1 is SGHRS and CDR2 is YFSETQ. J was trimmed by 6 bases and V by 4 bases; bases with no gene match: 3. The CDR3 runs to 14 residues. The CDR3 DNA sequence: TGCGCCAGCAGCCGGACAGGGGGGGATGAAAAACTGTTTTTT. Protein product: CASSRTGGDEKLFF.

The CDR3 bases are TGTGCCAGCAGCCCCGGGGGGCAGGGCTATGGCTACACCTTC. It codes for CASSPGGQGYGYTF. The chain employs TRBV9 and TRBJ1-2; tentative D call: TRBD1 (6 bases). The germline gives CDR1 SGDLS, CDR2 YYNGEE. Trimming removed 4 bases from V and 4 bases from J, with 14 bases in between. The CDR3 extends over 14 amino acids.

The genes are TRBV7-9 and TRBJ1-2; no clear D gene. CDR1 and CDR2 (germline): SEHNR, FQNEAQ (reference sequence). Trimming pared 8 bases from V and 4 bases from J, leaving 14 bases between. This CDR3 contains 13 residues. This CDR3 reads CASEGPRAYGYTF. The DNA for the CDR3 is TGTGCCAGCGAGGGCCCGAGGGCCTATGGCTACACCTTC.

This chain uses TRBV2 with TRBJ2-3, with 10 bases lining up with TRBD2. The CDR3 covers 15 residues. Germline CDR1 SNHLY, CDR2 FYNNEI. V lost 7 bases, J lost 4 bases, and 8 bases stayed unmatched. The CDR3 DNA reads as TGTGCCAGCACTTGGCTGAGCGGGGGGGCAGATACGCAGTATTTT. Translated: CASTWLSGGADTQYF. The full variable domain, with the rest looked up from reference TRBV2 and TRBJ2-3, is EPEVTQTPSHQVTQMGQEVILRCVPISNHLYFYWYRQILGQKVEFLVSFYNNEISEKSEIFDDQFSVERPDGSNFTLKIRSTKLEDSAMYFCASTWLSGGADTQYFGPGTRLTVL.

The chain has TRBV4-2 and TRBJ2-1; 9 bases align to TRBD2. V shed 10 bases and J 6 bases; nucleotides not matched to a gene: 19. CDR1 and CDR2 (germline): LGHNA, YNFKEQ. The CDR3 has 17 amino acids. The CDR3: CATTLIGGGADTNEQFF. The CDR3 DNA reads TGTGCCACCACACTCATTGGCGGGGGGGCGGATACCAATGAGCAGTTCTTC.

The CDR3 DNA reads TGTGCCAGCACCCAGGGGACTAGCGGACCGAAAGAGACCCAGTACTTC. Residues: CASTQGTSGPKETQYF. The chain recombines TRBV9 with TRBJ2-5; TRBD2 matches 11 bases. Germline V gene data show CDR1 as SGDLS and CDR2 as YYNGEE. V lost 6 bases and J lost 3; bases outside the gene matches: 10. The CDR3 is made up of 16 amino acids. The full variable domain, completed using reference TRBV9 and TRBJ2-5, is DSGVTQTPKHLITATGQRVTLRCSPRSGDLSVYWYQQSLDQGLQFLIQYYNGEERAKGNILERFSAQQFPDLHSELNLSSLELGDSALYFCASTQGTSGPKETQYFGPGTRLLVL.

The chain employs TRBV7-3 and TRBJ2-3; TRBD1 matches at 8 bases. Germline CDR1 and CDR2: SGHTA and FQGTGA. V trimming: 4 bases; J trimming: 2 bases; junction bases outside the gene matches: 5. This CDR3 region has 15 residues. In DNA form, the CDR3 reads TGTGCCAGCAGCTCAGACAGGGGCCTCACAGATACGCAGTATTTT. Its translation is CASSSDRGLTDTQYF.

The chain has TRBV30 and TRBJ1-4, with D perhaps TRBD1 (5 bases). Germline V CDR1 and CDR2: GTSNPN, SVGIG (reference sequence). The CDR3 is made up of 13 amino acids. V lost 2 bases, J lost 8 bases, and 12 bases lay in between. The CDR3 spells CAWSPGGKEKLFF. CDR3 sequence (DNA): TGTGCCTGGAGTCCCGGGGGAAAGGAAAAACTGTTTTTT.

V gene TRBV6-4 combines with J gene TRBJ1-1, with unresolved D. CDR1 and CDR2 from the germline V gene are MRHNA and SNTAGT. V gave up 5 bases and J gave up 4 bases, with 11 bases separating them. This CDR3 spans 13 amino acids. CDR3 DNA: TGTGCCAGCAGTTTTACAGAAGGCACTGAAGCTTTCTTT. Its translation is CASSFTEGTEAFF.

The rearrangement uses TRBV6-5 and TRBJ1-5, with D perhaps TRBD1 (6 bases). Germline CDR1 is MNHEY and CDR2 is SVGAGI. CDR3 length: 12 residues. Trimming left V 5 bases short and J 4 bases short, with 6 bases between. CDR3 residues: CASSTGNQPQHF. In nucleotides, the CDR3 is TGTGCCAGCAGTACAGGGAATCAGCCCCAGCATTTT.

The rearrangement uses TRBV27 and TRBJ2-1, with a weak D call TRBD2 (6 bases). The CDR3 loop spans 15 amino acids. V shed 2 bases and J shed 2 bases, with 10 bases lying between them. Germline V CDR1 and CDR2: MNHEY, SMNVEV (reference sequence). For the CDR3, the DNA is TGTGCCAGCAGTTTACGCGGGGTGACCTACAATGAGCAGTTCTTC. Translating it yields CASSLRGVTYNEQFF.

This chain uses TRBV9 with TRBJ2-7, with D possibly being TRBD1 (6 bases). This CDR3 spans 13 amino acids. Trimming took 3 bases from V and 5 from J, leaving 12 bases between them. The V gene's germline CDR1 is SGDLS and CDR2 YYNGEE. The chain's CDR3 is CASSGGQTHEQYF. In DNA, the CDR3 is TGTGCCAGCAGCGGGGGACAAACCCACGAGCAGTACTTC. The whole variable domain, remainder taken from reference TRBV9 and TRBJ2-7, is DSGVTQTPKHLITATGQRVTLRCSPRSGDLSVYWYQQSLDQGLQFLIQYYNGEERAKGNILERFSAQQFPDLHSELNLSSLELGDSALYFCASSGGQTHEQYFGPGTRLTVT.

The chain uses TRBV7-6 and TRBJ2-1, with 8 bases identical to TRBD2. After removal of 0 bases from V and 5 bases from J, the junction contained 6 bases not matched to a gene. Germline V lookup: CDR1 SGHVS, CDR2 FNYEAQ. The CDR3 extends over 16 amino acids. CDR3 amino acids: CASSLAGSGGDNEQFF. CDR3 in DNA: TGTGCCAGCAGCTTAGCGGGTTCGGGGGGGGACAATGAGCAGTTCTTC.

This clone was counted a single time. The V and J genes are TRBV10-1 and TRBJ2-1; 10 bases fit TRBD2. The germline CDR1 and CDR2 sequences are WNHNN and SYGVQD (reference sequence). With V trimmed by 6 bases and J by 3 bases, 11 bases remained unmatched. This CDR3 is built from 17 residues. CDR3 sequence: CASRRLAGASFYNEQFF. The CDR3, as DNA: TGCGCCAGCAGACGGCTAGCGGGGGCCTCCTTCTACAATGAGCAGTTCTTC.

The rearrangement links TRBV12-5 to TRBJ1-1; maybe TRBD1 (5 bases). V shed 0 bases and J shed 1 base, with 12 bases lying between them. The germline V gene has CDR1 LGHNT and CDR2 FRNRAP. The CDR3 spans 16 residues. The CDR3 protein is CASGLVIGAPNTEAFF. CDR3 DNA sequence: TGTGCTAGTGGTTTGGTAATAGGGGCCCCGAACACTGAAGCTTTCTTT. Combining the CDR3 with reference TRBV12-5 and TRBJ1-1 gives the whole variable domain DARVTQTPRHKVTEMGQEVTMRCQPILGHNTVFWYRQTMMQGLELLAYFRNRAPLDDSGMPKDRFSAEMPDATLATLKIQPSEPRDSAVYFCASGLVIGAPNTEAFFGQGTRLTVV.

The rearrangement uses TRBV12-5 and TRBJ2-1, with 9 positions matching TRBD2. Germline CDR1 is LGHNT and CDR2 is FRNRAP. J was trimmed by 4 bases and V by 7 bases; bases with no gene match: 8. The CDR3 runs 15 residues. In DNA, the CDR3 is TGTGCTAGTGTCGGGGGACTAGCAGAATACAATGAGCAGTTCTTC. Protein product: CASVGGLAEYNEQFF.

The J gene is TRBJ1-6, the V gene TRBV3-1 (or the pseudogene TRBV3-2); the D gene is possibly TRBD1 (6 bases). V was clipped by 7 bases and J by 10 bases, with 20 bases between them. Germline assignment: CDR1 LGHDT and CDR2 YNNKEL (reference sequence). CDR3 length equals 15 residues. The CDR3 region is CASNIRGSETSPLHF. CDR3 nucleotides: TGTGCCAGCAACATCAGGGGCAGTGAAACCTCACCCCTCCACTTT.

This chain connects TRBV19 to TRBJ1-5; a possible D gene is TRBD1 (6 bases). Germline V lookup: CDR1 LNHDA, CDR2 SQIVND (reference sequence). Trimming took 3 bases from V and 0 from J, leaving 21 bases between them. The CDR3 loop spans 19 amino acids. CDR3 amino acids: CASSIFRGGQRLSNQPQHF. The DNA of the CDR3 is TGTGCCAGTAGTATTTTTCGAGGAGGACAGAGACTTAGCAATCAGCCCCAGCATTTT.